A selection of T cell receptor beta chains follows, all from one sample in a study of T cell changes during pregnancy in multiple sclerosis. Produced via immunoSEQ multiplex PCR; TCRdb's table is partial and in-frame only. The repertoire holds tens of thousands of clones, approximately 94% seen once, with roughly 2.5% in the top ten. Sequencing was performed on peripheral blood, taken in the third trimester of pregnancy. These TCRs come from a female donor with multiple sclerosis, enrolled in a pregnancy study. Both conserved end residues are part of each CDR3. D genes are given only for firm matches. Some rows have no size entry. The others give once, few or many, or a class for an expanded clone.

DNA: TGTGCCAGCAGCCCCACCGGCGAGCAGTACTTC
CDR3: CASSPTGEQYF
size: NA
V: TRBV7-8
J: TRBJ2-7
D: NA

DNA: TGTGCCAGCAGTGAAGTGGCTTCGCCCTACGAGCAGTACTTC
CDR3: CASSEVASPYEQYF
size: NA
V: TRBV6-1
J: TRBJ2-7
D: NA

DNA: TGTGCCAGCAGTGAGTTAAAAGGACTAGCGGGCACAGATACGCAGTATTTT
CDR3: CASSELKGLAGTDTQYF
size: NA
V: TRBV6-1
J: TRBJ2-3
D: TRBD2

DNA: TGTGCCAGCACCGGGGAGGGGTACCAAGAGACCCAGTACTTC
CDR3: CASTGEGYQETQYF
size: NA
V: TRBV2
J: TRBJ2-5
D: TRBD2

DNA: TGCGCCAGCAGCTTGAGGGAAGGCGGGGGTAACAATGAGCAGTTCTTC
CDR3: CASSLREGGGNNEQFF
size: NA
V: TRBV5-1
J: TRBJ2-1
D: TRBD2

DNA: TGTGCCAGCAGCTTAGCGCGAGGCTTTCAATCCTCTGGAAACACCATATATTTT
CDR3: CASSLARGFQSSGNTIYF
size: NA
V: TRBV7-6
J: TRBJ1-3
D: NA

DNA: TGTGCCAGCAGTTCCCCAAGTAGAGGCTACACCTTC
CDR3: CASSSPSRGYTF
size: NA
V: TRBV6-5
J: TRBJ1-2
D: NA

DNA: TGTGCCTGGGACAGGGCTGGAAACACCATATATTTT
CDR3: CAWDRAGNTIYF
size: NA
V: TRBV30
J: TRBJ1-3
D: TRBD1

DNA: TGTGCCAGCCGGGGGGCCCTCAGCTCTGGAAACACCATATATTTT
CDR3: CASRGALSSGNTIYF
size: NA
V: TRBV6-5
J: TRBJ1-3
D: NA

DNA: TGCGCCAGCACAGCCACAGGGGCGACTGAAGCTTTCTTT
CDR3: CASTATGATEAFF
size: NA
V: TRBV10-1
J: TRBJ1-1
D: TRBD1

DNA: TGCGCCAGCAGAATGGATGGGGCTCGGGTGAACACTGAAGCTTTCTTT
CDR3: CASRMDGARVNTEAFF
size: NA
V: TRBV5-1
J: TRBJ1-1
D: NA

DNA: TGTGCCAGCAGCTTTGGACAGTGGGGCTATGGCTACACCTTC
CDR3: CASSFGQWGYGYTF
size: NA
V: TRBV7-9
J: TRBJ1-2
D: NA

DNA: TGTGCCAGCTCTCCCGGGACAGGGTTCTCTGGGGCCAACGTCCTGACTTTC
CDR3: CASSPGTGFSGANVLTF
size: NA
V: TRBV18
J: TRBJ2-6
D: TRBD1

DNA: TGTGCCAGCAGCTTAGCAGCGGGGGGGCCCCAGGGTGAGCAGTTCTTC
CDR3: CASSLAAGGPQGEQFF
size: NA
V: TRBV7-3
J: TRBJ2-1
D: TRBD2

DNA: TGTGCCAGCTTTCGGTTTCAGAACACTGAAGCTTTCTTT
CDR3: CASFRFQNTEAFF
size: NA
V: TRBV2
J: TRBJ1-1
D: NA

DNA: TGTGCCAGCATTCCGACAGGGCTCTCGTATGGCTACACCTTC
CDR3: CASIPTGLSYGYTF
size: NA
V: TRBV25-1
J: TRBJ1-2
D: TRBD1

DNA: TGTGCCAGCAGCTTCCGGCTAGACAGGGGACTGAGGGAGACCCAGTACTTC
CDR3: CASSFRLDRGLRETQYF
size: NA
V: TRBV7-2
J: TRBJ2-5
D: TRBD1

DNA: TGTGCCAGCAGCTCCCCGGGAACCCGCGGGCAGTTCTTC
CDR3: CASSSPGTRGQFF
size: once
V: TRBV11-3
J: TRBJ2-1
D: NA

DNA: TGTGCCAGCAGCCAAGGACTAGAGTCCGATACGCAGTATTTT
CDR3: CASSQGLESDTQYF
size: NA
V: TRBV4-2
J: TRBJ2-3
D: NA

DNA: TGTGCCAGCAGCTTGATGACTAGCGGGTCTTTCTCCTACGAGCAGTACTTC
CDR3: CASSLMTSGSFSYEQYF
size: once
V: TRBV13
J: TRBJ2-7
D: TRBD2

DNA: TGTGCCATCAGCCGACAGGACATCTACGAGCAGTACTTC
CDR3: CAISRQDIYEQYF
size: NA
V: TRBV10-3
J: TRBJ2-7
D: NA

DNA: TGTGCCAGCTCACAGTCTTGGGCAGGGAACAATGGCTACACCTTC
CDR3: CASSQSWAGNNGYTF
size: NA
V: TRBV18
J: TRBJ1-2
D: NA

DNA: TGTGCCTGGAGTGTCCGAGACAGGGCTTATTCACCCCTCCACTTT
CDR3: CAWSVRDRAYSPLHF
size: NA
V: TRBV30
J: TRBJ1-6
D: TRBD1

DNA: TGTGCTAGTGCCGCGGGGGGGCAGAGGGAGACCCAGTACTTC
CDR3: CASAAGGQRETQYF
size: NA
V: TRBV12-5
J: TRBJ2-5
D: TRBD2

DNA: TGCGCCAGCAGCTTGGAAGGTCAGGGTACCTATGGCTACACCTTC
CDR3: CASSLEGQGTYGYTF
size: once
V: TRBV5-1
J: TRBJ1-2
D: NA

DNA: TGTGCCAGCTCACCTCTCGCGTTGAGCTCCTATAATTCACCCCTCCACTTT
CDR3: CASSPLALSSYNSPLHF
size: NA
V: TRBV18
J: TRBJ1-6
D: NA

DNA: TGTGCCACCAGCAGAGGGACGGGAAGCTATGGCTACACCTTC
CDR3: CATSRGTGSYGYTF
size: NA
V: TRBV15
J: TRBJ1-2
D: NA

DNA: TGTGCCAGCAGCCTAACAGGAAAACAGTACTTC
CDR3: CASSLTGKQYF
size: NA
V: TRBV14
J: TRBJ2-4
D: NA

DNA: TGTGCCAGCAGCTTAAACGGCGGTACAACAGAGACCCAGTACTTC
CDR3: CASSLNGGTTETQYF
size: NA
V: TRBV11-1
J: TRBJ2-5
D: NA

DNA: TGTGCCAGCAGCCTAGGACAGTACAATGAGCAGTTCTTC
CDR3: CASSLGQYNEQFF
size: NA
V: TRBV7-9
J: TRBJ2-1
D: NA

DNA: TGTGCCAGCAGGACAAGTGGCACTGAAGCTTTCTTT
CDR3: CASRTSGTEAFF
size: NA
V: TRBV14
J: TRBJ1-1
D: NA

DNA: TGCGCCAGCAGTGAGTCGGCGAGGTTGGGTGGCTACACCTTC
CDR3: CASSESARLGGYTF
size: NA
V: TRBV10-2
J: TRBJ1-2
D: NA

DNA: TGCGCCAGCAGCCTCCGGCCCGAGGCCGAAGCTTTCTTT
CDR3: CASSLRPEAEAFF
size: NA
V: TRBV4-1
J: TRBJ1-1
D: NA

DNA: TGTGCCAGCAGCCACTCCGGGACAGGGGAGACTAATGAAAAACTGTTTTTT
CDR3: CASSHSGTGETNEKLFF
size: NA
V: TRBV5-6
J: TRBJ1-4
D: TRBD1

DNA: TGTGCCACCAGCAGAGAGGGAGGGACCTACGAGCAGTACTTC
CDR3: CATSREGGTYEQYF
size: NA
V: TRBV15
J: TRBJ2-7
D: TRBD2

DNA: TGTGCCAGCAGCCCCGGGACAGGGGTGGGTGGCTACACCTTC
CDR3: CASSPGTGVGGYTF
size: NA
V: TRBV5-6
J: TRBJ1-2
D: TRBD1